One sample yielded the 8 T cell receptor beta chains listed below, sequenced in a study of identical twins. TCRdb called the 5' RACE reads again in MiXCR, with one record for every CDR3 protein. The sample records fewer than 550,000 distinct CDR3 sequences, more than 13% being singletons. The same data also went into a second study, on yellow fever vaccine responses in identical twins.

The specimen sequenced was CD4+ T cells sorted from blood. These receptors came from a young woman in good health.

This clonotype was recorded a few times. V gene TRBV12-3 or TRBV12-4 combines with J gene TRBJ2-1, with D possibly matching TRBD2 (5 bases). The CDR3 is 11 amino acids. The V and J ends lost 4 bases and 14 bases respectively, with 12 bases between them. CDR3 nucleotides: TGTGCCAGCAGTTCAACTAGTCAGAAGTTCTTC. As protein: CASSSTSQKFF.

The V and J genes are TRBV5-1 and TRBJ2-5; 7 bases match TRBD1. Germline V gene sequence: CDR1 SGHRS, CDR2 YFSETQ. The CDR3 sequence is 15 residues long. The ends lost 3 bases at V and 0 bases at J; junction bases unmatched: 5. This CDR3 reads CASSSGQAYQETQYF. In DNA, the CDR3 is TGCGCCAGCAGCTCCGGACAGGCGTACCAAGAGACCCAGTACTTC.

This clonotype was counted between two and nine times. CDR3 nucleotides: TGTGCCAGCAGCAACAGGGGGTTCTTTCAGCCCCAGCATTTT. Residues: CASSNRGFFQPQHF. The chain employs TRBV6-1 and TRBJ1-5; TRBD1 matches at 8 bases. V was pared by 6 bases and J by 6 bases, with 7 bases of the junction left unmatched. The CDR3 contains 14 residues. Germline V gene sequence: CDR1 MNHNS, CDR2 SASEGT.

As to this clonotype: The CDR3 does not close with the conserved phenylalanine or tryptophan, likely indicating a read error. Here the CDR3 reads CASSPRQGVYEQYS. DNA for the CDR3: TGTGCCAGCAGTCCAAGACAGGGAGTTTACGAGCAGTACTCC. The chain recombines TRBV12-3 or TRBV12-4 with TRBJ2-7; 7 nucleotides agree with TRBD1. The V segment lost 5 bases and the J segment 4 bases; nucleotides outside the gene matches: 8. The CDR3 length is 14 residues.

This clonotype was found many times. CDR3 protein: CASSLQTSGGAGDTQYF. CDR3 coding DNA: TGTGCCAGCAGCCTCCAGACTAGCGGGGGGGCCGGAGATACGCAGTATTTT. The J gene is TRBJ2-3, the V gene TRBV7-8, with 14 nucleotides matching TRBD2. There are 17 residues in the CDR3. Germline V gene sequence: CDR1 SGHVS, CDR2 FQNEAQ. J gave up 5 bases and V 5 bases, and 9 bases lay outside the gene matches.

The genes are TRBV29-1 and TRBJ2-7, with D maybe TRBD2 (6 bases). Deletions cut 6 bases from V and 4 bases from J, with 10 bases between. Per germline, CDR1 SQVTM and CDR2 ANQGSEA. CDR3 size: 11 residues. The CDR3 DNA sequence: TGCAGCGTGGCGGAGGGGTACGAGCAGTACTTC. Translation: CSVAEGYEQYF.

This clonotype was observed many times. The junction shows a germline mismatch at one end, possibly a read error. The CDR3: CASRTAPGQGNYF. CDR3 DNA sequence: TGTGCCAGCAGGACCGCCCCGGGACAGGGCAATTATTTC. The rearrangement uses TRBV6-1 and TRBJ1-2; 9 nucleotides align to TRBD1. The germline CDR1 and CDR2 sequences are MNHNS and SASEGT. The CDR3 runs to 13 residues.

There are a few counts of this clonotype. J is TRBJ1-2 and V is TRBV7-9; D unclear. V was pared by 3 bases and J by 4 bases, with 6 bases between. Germline CDR1 and CDR2: SEHNR and FQNEAQ (reference sequence). The CDR3 consists of 12 residues. The CDR3 DNA follows: TGTGCCAGCAGCTTGGAATTCTATGGCTACACCTTC. Its protein is CASSLEFYGYTF.